The rows below give T cell receptor beta chains drawn from one sample of a study of control samples from healthy donors and cancer patients. Produced via immunoSEQ multiplex PCR; TCRdb's table is partial and in-frame only. Here the sample spans around 230,000 clones, roughly 94% being singletons. The sample consisted of blood. The source is a man aged 50 or older in good health. The CDR3 runs from the conserved cysteine through the conserved F or W.

J	length	V	CDR3
TRBJ1-1	13	TRBV18	CASSPGRETEAFF
TRBJ2-2	15	TRBV7-9	CASSEGVLNTGELFF
TRBJ2-2	17	TRBV24-1	CATSDPGTVFNTGELFF
TRBJ2-4	16	TRBV5-1	CASSFPSGGAGNIQYF
TRBJ2-3	12	TRBV18	CASSLQADTQYF
TRBJ2-1	17	TRBV6-2/TRBV6-3	CASSYRRTASSYNEQFF
TRBJ1-2	17	TRBV6-1	CASSEAGTGGMNYGYTF
TRBJ1-1	14	TRBV6-6	CASSYGAEGTEAFF
TRBJ2-7	14	TRBV15	CATSRAEGEYEQYF
TRBJ2-7	15	TRBV3-1/TRBV3-2	CASSQVETGPYEQYF
TRBJ2-7	14	TRBV5-1	CASSLWGGSYEQYF
TRBJ1-6	14	TRBV2	CASSNSDRVPPLHF
TRBJ2-1	15	TRBV7-2	CASSSSTGGPYEQFF
TRBJ1-5	15	TRBV6-2/TRBV6-3	CASSDRTGVGQPQHF
TRBJ1-2	13	TRBV11-2	CASSFALNYGYTF
TRBJ2-7	14	TRBV18	CASSPAPSADEQYF
TRBJ2-1	15	TRBV5-1	CASSESGATYNEQFF
TRBJ1-3	17	TRBV18	CASSPRSAGPSGNTIYF
TRBJ2-3	14	TRBV5-1	CASSPPGGEDTQYF
TRBJ1-2	14	TRBV7-2	CASSLASANYGYTF
TRBJ2-7	15	TRBV5-1	CASSSPTIGLYEQYF
TRBJ1-1	16	TRBV5-1	CASSLFSRGANTEAFF
TRBJ2-1	15	TRBV10-3	CASGRGIAGTNEQFF
TRBJ1-3	16	TRBV27	CASRVFGRVSGNTIYF
TRBJ2-1	12	TRBV5-1	CASSQPTGEQFF
TRBJ2-5	15	TRBV2	CASRYTPGQGETQYF